This T cell receptor beta chain was recorded in a study of T-cell reconstitution after alpha-beta-depleted transplantation in children. Unique molecular identifiers were incorporated into the prepared TCRbeta library. TCRdb re-called the PCR reads through MiXCR, storing one row per CDR3 protein. The table lists about 240,000 distinct CDR3 sequences, approximately 12% of them singletons. This clonotype has a count of ten or more. The CDR3 covers 14 residues. Germline CDR1 SQVTM, CDR2 ANQGSEA. Between the trimmed V and J ends, which lost 4 bases and 6 bases, there was a span of 18 bases. The TCR comes from a human donor who donated a stem cell graft to a child with acute lymphoblastic leukemia. The sequencing used PBMCs from the stem cell graft donor, collected from the stem cell graft. The genes are TRBV29-1 and TRBJ1-1; no firm D call. CDR3 region: CSVVGGPQRPEAFF. In nucleotides, the CDR3 is TGCAGCGTTGTAGGTGGCCCGCAACGTCCTGAAGCTTTCTTT.